One and the same sample provided the 17 T cell receptor beta chains below, sequenced in a study of blood T cell repertoires in COVID-19. The table came from immunoSEQ multiplex PCR; TCRdb's copy has only in-frame clones and leaves some out. The sample holds roughly 150,000 clones; under 90% are singletons and the top ten take less than 20%. The sequencing input was peripheral blood. The receptors shown here come from a woman of 80 years or more with acute or convalescent COVID-19.

This chain joins TRBV6-1 and TRBJ2-1; 9 positions match TRBD2. CDR3 length: 16 amino acids. The V segment lost 4 bases and the J segment 3 bases; nucleotides outside the gene matches: 7. Germline CDR1 and CDR2: MNHNS and SASEGT. The CDR3 spells CASSGGTAGGYNEQFF. The DNA of the CDR3 is TGTGCCAGCAGTGGAGGAACAGCGGGGGGCTACAATGAGCAGTTCTTC.

This chain links TRBV6-1 with TRBJ1-5, with 10 bases fitting TRBD1. This CDR3 region has 17 residues. Germline-derived CDR1 and CDR2 are MNHNS and SASEGT. The ends lost 7 bases at V and 2 bases at J; junction bases unmatched: 11. CDR3: CASTKAGQGTGNQPQHF. The CDR3 coding sequence is TGTGCCAGCACTAAAGCGGGACAGGGGACGGGCAATCAGCCCCAGCATTTT.

The V gene is TRBV5-1, the J gene TRBJ2-1, with 14 bases matching TRBD2. Germline CDR1 SGHRS, CDR2 YFSETQ. V was pared by 0 bases and J by 1 base, with 9 bases of the junction left unmatched. This CDR3 contains 20 residues. The CDR3 reads CASSLEGLAGAVGSYNEQFF. In DNA, the CDR3 is TGCGCCAGCAGCTTGGAGGGACTAGCGGGAGCCGTAGGATCCTACAATGAGCAGTTCTTC.

The chain carries TRBV7-6 and TRBJ1-1, with D possibly matching TRBD1 (5 bases). The V and J ends lost 1 base and 0 bases respectively, with 9 bases between them. Germline CDR1 reads SGHVS; CDR2 reads FNYEAQ. The CDR3 consists of 15 residues. In DNA form, the CDR3 reads TGTGCCAGCAGCTTAGTGGGGGGGATGAACACTGAAGCTTTCTTT. Translated: CASSLVGGMNTEAFF.

The gene calls are TRBV4-2 and TRBJ2-5, with 10 bases matching TRBD1. The V segment lost 0 bases and the J segment 9 bases; nucleotides outside the gene matches: 7. Germline V gives CDR1 LGHNA, CDR2 YNFKEQ. The CDR3 spans 15 residues. CDR3 in DNA: TGTGCCAGCAGCCAAGAGGACAGGGGGTTCGGGGCCCAGTACTTC. Encoded protein: CASSQEDRGFGAQYF.

This chain uses TRBV5-6 with TRBJ2-3, with 10 bases identical to TRBD1. The CDR3 contains 15 residues. J gave up 2 bases and V 4 bases, and 4 bases lay outside the gene matches. The germline CDR1 and CDR2 sequences are SGHDT and YYEEEE. The CDR3 sequence: CASSETGGLTDTQYF. CDR3 nucleotide sequence: TGTGCCAGCAGCGAGACAGGGGGCCTCACAGATACGCAGTATTTT.

This sequence joins TRBV11-1 and TRBJ2-7; 10 nucleotides line up with TRBD2. V lost 6 bases and J lost 7; bases outside the gene matches: 12. Germline CDR1 is SGHAT and CDR2 is FQDESV (reference sequence). The CDR3 totals 15 residues. This CDR3 is CASSYGTSGTLEQYF. Written as DNA, the CDR3 is TGTGCCAGCAGTTACGGAACTAGCGGGACTTTAGAGCAGTACTTC.

Only one count was recorded for this clone. V and J are TRBV19 and TRBJ2-5; maybe TRBD1 (7 bases). Trimming pared 5 bases from V and 5 bases from J, leaving 12 bases between. Per germline, CDR1 LNHDA and CDR2 SQIVND (reference sequence). CDR3 length: 13 amino acids. The CDR3 reads CASSAGTVETQYF. The DNA for the CDR3 is TGTGCCAGTAGTGCGGGGACAGTGGAGACCCAGTACTTC.

The V gene is TRBV12-3 or TRBV12-4, the J gene TRBJ2-2; a possible D gene is TRBD2 (5 bases). Trimming shortened V by 4 bases and J by 5 bases, and 8 bases separated the two germline ends. The length of the CDR3 is 13 residues. For the CDR3, the DNA is TGTGCCAGCAGTTCGCGGAGGACCGGGGAGCTGTTTTTT. It yields the protein CASSSRRTGELFF.

The J gene is TRBJ1-6, the V gene TRBV30, with 8 positions matching TRBD1. The germline V gene has CDR1 GTSNPN and CDR2 SVGIG (reference sequence). This CDR3 has 15 residues. V dropped 5 bases and J dropped 7; count of bases not matched to a gene: 10. CDR3 nucleotides: TGTGCCTGGGTTGGGACCGGGACAGGAAATTCACCCCTCCACTTT. Translation gives CAWVGTGTGNSPLHF.

The V call is TRBV7-6, the J call TRBJ2-2; 10 bases agree with TRBD2. CDR3 length: 15 amino acids. J gave up 7 bases and V 7 bases, and 9 bases lay outside the gene matches. CDR1 and CDR2 from the germline V gene are SGHVS and FNYEAQ. The CDR3 DNA sequence: TGTGCCAGCACCTTCGGGACTAGCGTTAACGGGGAGCTGTTTTTT. Translating gives CASTFGTSVNGELFF.

J is TRBJ2-3 and V is TRBV7-2, with D uncertain. Between the trimmed V and J ends, which lost 5 bases and 1 base, there was a span of 10 bases. Germline CDR1 reads SGHTA; CDR2 reads FQGNSA. The CDR3 is 14 residues long. The CDR3 DNA reads TGTGCCAGCAGCCCAAGCCGGGGCACAGATACGCAGTATTTT. This translates into CASSPSRGTDTQYF. Drawing the rest from reference TRBV7-2 and TRBJ2-3, the complete variable domain is GAGVSQSPSNKVTEKGKDVELRCDPISGHTALYWYRQSLGQGLEFLIYFQGNSAPDKSGLPSDRFSAERTGGSVSTLTIQRTQQEDSAVYLCASSPSRGTDTQYFGPGTRLTVL.

The rearrangement links TRBV28 to TRBJ1-1; D perhaps matches TRBD1 (5 bases). The CDR3 has 14 amino acids. V was cut by 3 bases and J by 0 bases, with 8 bases left in between. The germline CDR1 and CDR2 sequences are MDHEN and SYDVKM. CDR3 residues: CASSFRGVNTEAFF. In DNA, the CDR3 is TGTGCCAGCAGTTTTCGGGGGGTGAACACTGAAGCTTTCTTT.

V and J are TRBV6-5 and TRBJ2-1; D is undetermined. The CDR3 loop spans 11 amino acids. Germline CDR1 reads MNHEY; CDR2 reads SVGAGI. V shed 8 bases and J shed 7 bases, with 9 bases lying between them. The DNA for the CDR3 is TGTGCCAGCTCGCTAGGAAATGAGCAGTTCTTC. Amino acid sequence: CASSLGNEQFF.

V usage is TRBV5-6 and J usage is TRBJ2-7; TRBD1 matches at 9 bases. The CDR3 extends over 13 amino acids. V lost 4 bases, J lost 6 bases, and 5 bases stayed unmatched. From germline, CDR1 is SGHDT and CDR2 YYEEEE. The CDR3 region is CASSPDRGTEQYF. Here the CDR3 DNA reads TGTGCCAGCAGCCCGGACAGGGGAACCGAGCAGTACTTC.

The table lists this clone with a few counts. The chain links TRBV2 to TRBJ1-6; a weak D match, TRBD1 (5 bases). Germline-derived CDR1 and CDR2 are SNHLY and FYNNEI. The CDR3 has 11 residues. Trimming took off 9 bases at V and 7 bases at J, with 7 bases between the two ends. The CDR3 nucleotides read TGTGCCAGTGCAGGGAATTCACCCCTCCACTTT. Its translation: CASAGNSPLHF.

The rearrangement links TRBV7-2 to TRBJ1-4; TRBD1 matches 7 bases. Germline V gene data show CDR1 as SGHTA and CDR2 as FQGNSA. The CDR3 covers 16 residues. The junction had 2 bases not matched to a gene; V was cut back by 0 bases and J by 1 base. CDR3 in DNA: TGTGCCAGCAGCTTAGCCCGGACAGGAACTAATGAAAAACTGTTTTTT. Its protein product is CASSLARTGTNEKLFF.